This TCR beta chain was identified in a study of blood T cell repertoires in COVID-19. Whole-study context: Spain, Italy and the United States supplied samples that represented acute and convalescent COVID-19.

The participants were between about 18 and 90 years old and came from roughly 25 US areas. Participants reported their clinical history, and cohort assignment relied on those reports. The length of the CDR3 is 15 residues. V lost 4 bases, J lost 1 base, and 14 bases lay in between. Per germline, CDR1 SGHNT and CDR2 YYREEE (reference sequence). In the original processing: Estimates of nucleated cell counts were drawn from the amplification of reference gene primers. Produced via immunoSEQ multiplex PCR; TCRdb's table is partial and in-frame only. Clone size and V and J calls were adopted from that table, with D and trimming inferred from the DNA. The table includes under 300,000 clones, about nine tenths detected once.

This receptor was identified in a woman in her thirties or forties with acute COVID-19. Sequencing used PBMCs or T cells enriched from blood (not recorded which). The V call is TRBV5-4, the J call TRBJ1-1; D gene ambiguous. In nucleotides, the CDR3 is TGTGCCAGCAGCGGATGGGAGCCGAAGAACACTGAAGCTTTCTTT. Translated, it gives CASSGWEPKNTEAFF.